The clone carrying this TCR beta chain has only a few counts. The data stem from a study of T-cell reconstitution after alpha-beta-depleted transplantation in children. Using unique molecular identifiers, the investigators prepared the TCRbeta library. Using its own MiXCR run on the PCR reads, TCRdb lists one record per CDR3 protein. The sample shows roughly 500,000 distinct CDR3 sequences, approximately 32% of them seen only once. This CDR3 contains 14 residues. Unmatched junction bases numbered 5, after V lost 4 bases and J lost 1 base. Germline-derived CDR1 and CDR2 are DFQATT and SNEGSKA (reference sequence).

The genes are TRBV20-1 and TRBJ1-1; TRBD1 matches at 8 bases. This sequence originates from a human donor who donated a stem cell graft to a child with aplastic anemia. The sample consisted of PBMCs from the stem cell graft donor, taken from the stem cell graft. The CDR3 loop is CSATDRGRNTEAFF. The CDR3 DNA follows: TGCAGTGCTACCGACAGGGGACGGAACACTGAAGCTTTCTTT.